This record concerns one T cell receptor (beta chain) sequence. These data belong to a study of blood T cell repertoires in COVID-19. The V and J ends lost 5 bases and 3 bases, in that order; junction bases with no gene match: 9. The germline CDR1 and CDR2 sequences are MDHEN and SYDVKM. CDR3 length: 15 amino acids. TCRdb's table, derived via immunoSEQ multiplex PCR, lists solely in-frame clones and lacks some. Found here are approximately 190,000 clones, around 83% of them singletons; the top ten hold about 6.5%. This clonotype was sampled from a woman in her thirties or forties with acute or convalescent COVID-19. Material: peripheral blood. V usage is TRBV28 and J usage is TRBJ2-5; the match to TRBD1 covers 7 bases. CDR3 bases: TGTGCCAGCAGTCCAGCCGGGACAGCTAAAGAGACCCAGTACTTC. Residues: CASSPAGTAKETQYF.